This TCR beta chain is drawn from a study of blood T cell repertoires in COVID-19. About the research overall: Whether acute or convalescent, the COVID-19 samples came from the United States, Italy and Spain.

Under the authors' procedure: Researchers report that nucleated cell counts were estimated from reference gene primer amplification. The data were produced by immunoSEQ multiplex PCR, yet TCRdb's version contains in-frame clones alone and is incomplete. Clone size and the V and J calls come from that table; the DNA yielded D and trimming. The table includes a few hundred thousand clones, roughly 88% detected once. A remark on this clone: This specimen includes other DNA sequences encoding the same CDR3.

CDR3 length equals 14 residues. V was clipped by 3 bases and J by 4 bases, with 10 bases between them. Looked up from germline, CDR1 is SGHRS and CDR2 is YFSETQ. The sample was peripheral blood. The sequence came from a woman aged 45-65 years with acute or convalescent COVID-19. The chain is built from TRBV5-1 and TRBJ2-2, with TRBD1 as a possible D gene (6 bases). In DNA form, the CDR3 reads TGCGCCAGCAGCTCACAGGGTAGCACCGGGGAGCTGTTTTTT. As protein: CASSSQGSTGELFF.